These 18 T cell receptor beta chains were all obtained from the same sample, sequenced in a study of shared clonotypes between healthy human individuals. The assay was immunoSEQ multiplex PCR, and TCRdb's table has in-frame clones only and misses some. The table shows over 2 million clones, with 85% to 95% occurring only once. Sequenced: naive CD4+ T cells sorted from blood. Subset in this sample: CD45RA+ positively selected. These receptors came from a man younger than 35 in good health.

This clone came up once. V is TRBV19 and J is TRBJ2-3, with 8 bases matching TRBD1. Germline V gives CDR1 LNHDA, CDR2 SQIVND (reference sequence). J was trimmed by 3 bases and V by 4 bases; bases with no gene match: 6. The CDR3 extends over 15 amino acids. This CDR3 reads CASSSSGTGTDTQYF. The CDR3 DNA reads TGTGCCAGTAGTAGCTCAGGGACAGGAACAGATACGCAGTATTTT.

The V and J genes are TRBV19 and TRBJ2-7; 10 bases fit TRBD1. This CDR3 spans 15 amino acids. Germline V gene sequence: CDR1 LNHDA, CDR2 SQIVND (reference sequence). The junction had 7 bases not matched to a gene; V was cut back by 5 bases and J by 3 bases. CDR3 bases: TGTGCCAGTAGTGTCACCGGGACAGGGGTCTACGAGCAGTACTTC. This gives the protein CASSVTGTGVYEQYF.

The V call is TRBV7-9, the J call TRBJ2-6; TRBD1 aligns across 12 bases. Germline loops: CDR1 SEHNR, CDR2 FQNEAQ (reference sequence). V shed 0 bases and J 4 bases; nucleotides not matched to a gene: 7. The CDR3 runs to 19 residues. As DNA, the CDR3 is TGTGCCAGCAGCTTAGCGGCCGGGACAGGGGGCTCCGGGGCCAACGTCCTGACTTTC. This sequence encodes CASSLAAGTGGSGANVLTF. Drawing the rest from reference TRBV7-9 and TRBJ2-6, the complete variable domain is DTGVSQNPRHKITKRGQNVTFRCDPISEHNRLYWYRQTLGQGPEFLTYFQNEAQLEKSRLLSDRFSAERPKGSFSTLEIQRTEQGDSAMYLCASSLAAGTGGSGANVLTFGAGSRLTVL.

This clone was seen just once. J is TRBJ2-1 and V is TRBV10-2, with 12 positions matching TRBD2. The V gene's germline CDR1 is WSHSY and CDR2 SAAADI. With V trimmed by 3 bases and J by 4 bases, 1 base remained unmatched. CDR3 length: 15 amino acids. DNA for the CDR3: TGCGCCAGCAGTGACCTAGCGGGAGGGTACAATGAGCAGTTCTTC. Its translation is CASSDLAGGYNEQFF.

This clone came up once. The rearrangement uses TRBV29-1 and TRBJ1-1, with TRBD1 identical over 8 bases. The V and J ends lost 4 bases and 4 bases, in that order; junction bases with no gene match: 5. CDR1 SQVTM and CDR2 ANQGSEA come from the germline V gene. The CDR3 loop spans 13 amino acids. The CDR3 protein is CSVGTGSSTEAFF. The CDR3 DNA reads TGCAGCGTTGGGACAGGGTCGAGCACTGAAGCTTTCTTT.

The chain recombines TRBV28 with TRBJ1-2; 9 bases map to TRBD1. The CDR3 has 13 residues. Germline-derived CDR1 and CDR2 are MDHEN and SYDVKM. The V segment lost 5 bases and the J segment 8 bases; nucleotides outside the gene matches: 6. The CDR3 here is CASSIQGAGGYTF. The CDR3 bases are TGTGCCAGCAGTATACAGGGGGCGGGCGGCTACACCTTC.

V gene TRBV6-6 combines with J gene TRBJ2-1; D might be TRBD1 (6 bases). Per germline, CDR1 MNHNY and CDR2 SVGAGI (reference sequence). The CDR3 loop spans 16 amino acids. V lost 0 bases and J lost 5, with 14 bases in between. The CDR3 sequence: CASSYSLGQPHNEQFF. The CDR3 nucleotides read TGTGCCAGCAGTTACTCCCTCGGACAGCCTCACAATGAGCAGTTCTTC.

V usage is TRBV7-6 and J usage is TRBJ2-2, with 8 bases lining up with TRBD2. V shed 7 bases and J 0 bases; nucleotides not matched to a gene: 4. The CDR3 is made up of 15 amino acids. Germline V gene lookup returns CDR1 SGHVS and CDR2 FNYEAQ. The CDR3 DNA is TGTGCCAGCAAGGCCGGGGGGGCGAACACCGGGGAGCTGTTTTTT. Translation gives CASKAGGANTGELFF.

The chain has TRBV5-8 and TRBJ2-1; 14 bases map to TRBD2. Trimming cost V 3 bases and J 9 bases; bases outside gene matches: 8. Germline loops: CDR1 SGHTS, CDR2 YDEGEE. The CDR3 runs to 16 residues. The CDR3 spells CASSSPTSGGASEQFF. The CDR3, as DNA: TGTGCCAGCAGCTCTCCGACTAGCGGGGGGGCCAGTGAGCAGTTCTTC.

The CDR3 loop reads CASSAQTGAPYNEQFF. As DNA, the CDR3 is TGTGCCAGCAGCGCACAGACAGGGGCCCCCTACAATGAGCAGTTCTTC. The chain couples TRBV5-4 to TRBJ2-1, with 8 bases identical to TRBD1. The CDR3 has 16 residues. The germline CDR1 and CDR2 sequences are SGHNT and YYREEE (reference sequence). Trimming took 4 bases from V and 2 from J; bases not matched to a gene: 8.

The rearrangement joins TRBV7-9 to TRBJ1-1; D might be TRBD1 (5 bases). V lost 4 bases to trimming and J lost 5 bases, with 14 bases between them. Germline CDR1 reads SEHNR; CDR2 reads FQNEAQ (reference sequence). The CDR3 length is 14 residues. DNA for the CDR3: TGTGCCAGCAGCTCATACCAGGGTCCGACTGAAGCTTTCTTT. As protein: CASSSYQGPTEAFF.

The CDR3 reads CASSQLAETQYF. The CDR3 DNA reads TGTGCCAGCTCACAACTAGCGGAGACCCAGTACTTC. The chain uses TRBV18 and TRBJ2-5; 7 nucleotides line up with TRBD2. The CDR3 covers 12 residues. The trim removed 4 bases at V and 5 bases at J, leaving 1 base unmatched. Germline CDR1 and CDR2: KGHSH and LQKENI.

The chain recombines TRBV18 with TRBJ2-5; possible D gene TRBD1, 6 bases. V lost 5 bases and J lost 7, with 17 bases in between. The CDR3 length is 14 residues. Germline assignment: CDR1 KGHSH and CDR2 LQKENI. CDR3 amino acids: CASSIQTGEGTQYF. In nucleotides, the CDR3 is TGTGCCAGCTCAATACAGACAGGCGAGGGGACCCAGTACTTC.

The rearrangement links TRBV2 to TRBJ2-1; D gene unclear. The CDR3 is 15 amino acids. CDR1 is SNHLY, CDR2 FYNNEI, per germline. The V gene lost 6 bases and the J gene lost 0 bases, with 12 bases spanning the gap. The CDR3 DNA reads TGTGCCAGCAGGGTAGACTCGATCTCCTACAATGAGCAGTTCTTC. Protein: CASRVDSISYNEQFF.

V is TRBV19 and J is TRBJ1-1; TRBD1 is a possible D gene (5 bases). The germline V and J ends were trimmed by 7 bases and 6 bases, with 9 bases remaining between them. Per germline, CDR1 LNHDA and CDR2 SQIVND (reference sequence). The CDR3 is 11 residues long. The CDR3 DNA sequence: TGTGCCAGTAACAGAGGGGCTGAAGCTTTCTTT. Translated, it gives CASNRGAEAFF.

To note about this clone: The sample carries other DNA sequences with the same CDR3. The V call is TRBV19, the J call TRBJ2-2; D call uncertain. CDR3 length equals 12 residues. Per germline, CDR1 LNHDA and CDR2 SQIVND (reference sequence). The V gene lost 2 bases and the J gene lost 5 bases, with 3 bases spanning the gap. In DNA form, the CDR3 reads TGTGCCAGTAGTATACGAACCGGGGAGCTGTTTTTT. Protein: CASSIRTGELFF.

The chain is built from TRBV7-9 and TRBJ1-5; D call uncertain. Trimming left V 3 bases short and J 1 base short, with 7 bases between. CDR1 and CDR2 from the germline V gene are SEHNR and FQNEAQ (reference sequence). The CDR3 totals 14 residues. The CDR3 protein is CASSFAGSNQPQHF. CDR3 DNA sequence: TGTGCCAGCAGCTTTGCAGGAAGCAATCAGCCCCAGCATTTT.

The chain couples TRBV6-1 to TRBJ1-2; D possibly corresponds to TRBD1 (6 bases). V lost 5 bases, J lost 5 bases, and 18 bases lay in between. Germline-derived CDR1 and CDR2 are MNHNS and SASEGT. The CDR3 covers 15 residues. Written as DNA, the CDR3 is TGTGCCAGCAGTCACCCGTTTACAGGGTTTTATGGCTACACCTTC. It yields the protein CASSHPFTGFYGYTF.